The 14 T cell receptor beta chains listed next were all sequenced from one sample in a study of regulatory T cells in long-lasting Graves disease. Researchers made TCR beta libraries by using iRepertoire HTBI primers and running Arm-PCR on CDR3 regions. One entry per CDR3 protein results from TCRdb running MiXCR on the multiplex PCR reads. The sample records around 400,000 distinct CDR3 sequences, 15% to 18% being singletons. Noted time point: newly diagnosed GD, antithyroid drugs for less than 3 months. Extracted RNA from PBMCs served as the source of the TCR library. Source: peripheral blood mononuclear cells (PBMCs), taken at new diagnosis, from a patient treated with antithyroid drugs. The receptors were sampled from a female donor with Graves disease.

This clonotype was picked up many times. The chain carries TRBV12-3 or TRBV12-4 and TRBJ1-2, with D possibly TRBD1 on 5 matching bases. V lost 6 bases and J lost 3, with 14 bases in between. The CDR3 is 14 amino acids. The CDR3 nucleotides read TGTGCCAGCAGACACGGGGACCAATACTATGGCTACACCTTC. Protein sequence: CASRHGDQYYGYTF.

The table lists this clonotype with many counts. CDR3 bases: TGTGCCAGCAGCCCCAGACAGGGGGCCACAGATACGCAGTATTTT. This translates into CASSPRQGATDTQYF. The V and J genes are TRBV11-3 and TRBJ2-3, with 10 bases aligning to TRBD1. The germline gives CDR1 SGHNT, CDR2 YENEEA. V lost 5 bases to trimming and J lost 2 bases; unmatched junction nucleotides: 4. The CDR3 totals 15 residues.

This clonotype was seen ten or more times. The DNA of the CDR3 is TGTGCCAGCAGTCCCCGGGACAGGGCGGGCGGGGAGCTGTTTTTT. This gives the protein CASSPRDRAGGELFF. This chain links TRBV12-3 or TRBV12-4 with TRBJ2-2; 9 bases fit TRBD1. V dropped 5 bases and J dropped 7; count of bases not matched to a gene: 8. CDR3 length: 15 amino acids.

This clonotype was seen repeatedly, ten times or more. The chain carries TRBV20-1 and TRBJ2-5; 8 bases map to TRBD1. V shed 3 bases and J 5 bases; nucleotides not matched to a gene: 11. Germline values: CDR1 DFQATT, CDR2 SNEGSKA (reference sequence). The CDR3 runs to 15 residues. The CDR3 loop is CSASDFQGAGETQYF. The DNA for the CDR3 is TGCAGTGCTAGTGATTTCCAGGGGGCGGGGGAGACCCAGTACTTC.

The chain joins TRBV29-1 to TRBJ1-2; D not resolved. The CDR3 runs 10 residues. Germline V gene sequence: CDR1 SQVTM, CDR2 ANQGSEA. V shed 7 bases and J shed 5 bases, with 8 bases lying between them. In DNA form, the CDR3 reads TGCAGCGCAGGAGAGTATGGCTACACCTTC. Protein product: CSAGEYGYTF.

Points on this clonotype: A much larger clone lies one base from this, so it may be a read error. This chain uses TRBV6-9 with TRBJ2-1; D possibly corresponds to TRBD2 (6 bases). The V end lost 3 bases, the J end lost 10 bases, and 22 bases lay between the germline ends. The CDR3 contains 16 residues. The V gene's germline CDR1 is MNHGY and CDR2 SVAAGI. The CDR3 spells CASSYLMGGGSYEQFF. The CDR3 DNA follows: TGTGCCAGCAGTTACCTGATGGGGGGAGGCTCCTACGAGCAGTTCTTC.

In regard to this clonotype: This likely stems from a read error, as it lies one base from a far larger clone. The V gene is TRBV6-1, the J gene TRBJ1-1; D perhaps matches TRBD1 (6 bases). Germline CDR1 MNHNS, CDR2 SASEGT. The CDR3 covers 13 residues. With 3 bases removed from V and 5 bases from J, the gap between germline ends came to 10 bases. CDR3 residues: CASSESGVTEAFF. The CDR3, as DNA: TGTGCCAGCAGTGAGTCAGGGGTTACTGAAGCTTTCTTT.

The sample holds many counts of this clonotype. This chain uses TRBV3-1 with TRBJ1-1, with unresolved D. Between the trimmed V and J ends, which lost 3 bases and 7 bases, there was a span of 6 bases. CDR1 and CDR2 (germline): LGHDT, YNNKEL (reference sequence). The CDR3 spans 11 residues. This chain's CDR3 is CASSQTSEAFF. The CDR3 DNA is TGTGCCAGCAGCCAGACGAGTGAAGCTTTCTTT. The full variable domain, with the rest looked up from reference TRBV3-1 and TRBJ1-1, is DTAVSQTPKYLVTQMGNDKSIKCEQNLGHDTMYWYKQDSKKFLKIMFSYNNKELIINETVPNRFSPKSPDKAHLNLHINSLELGDSAVYFCASSQTSEAFFGQGTRLTVV.

The rearrangement links TRBV28 to TRBJ2-2; TRBD2 agrees at 11 bases. Trimming took 4 bases from V and 1 from J; bases not matched to a gene: 11. CDR3 length equals 19 residues. Germline assignment: CDR1 MDHEN and CDR2 SYDVKM. The CDR3 loop reads CASSSPRLAGTENTGELFF. The CDR3 DNA reads as TGTGCCAGCAGTTCACCCCGACTAGCGGGGACGGAGAACACCGGGGAGCTGTTTTTT.

This clonotype was found many times. This chain links TRBV5-1 with TRBJ1-1, with 7 bases lining up with TRBD1. V was clipped by 3 bases and J by 1 base; unmatched bases: 6. The CDR3 is made up of 15 amino acids. Germline CDR1 reads SGHRS; CDR2 reads YFSETQ. The CDR3 DNA reads as TGCGCCAGCAGCTCGATACAGGGGCAGAACACTGAAGCTTTCTTT. As protein: CASSSIQGQNTEAFF.

The table lists this clonotype with many counts. The chain carries TRBV2 and TRBJ2-2; maybe TRBD1 (6 bases). Germline CDR1 reads SNHLY; CDR2 reads FYNNEI. There are 15 residues in the CDR3. Between the trimmed V and J ends, which lost 8 bases and 6 bases, there was a span of 19 bases. CDR3 DNA sequence: TGTGCCAGCTTCCGGACAGCCGGACTGGCCGGGGAGCTGTTTTTT. Translated, it gives CASFRTAGLAGELFF.

This clonotype occurred many times. This chain links TRBV7-2 with TRBJ2-2; D unresolved. This CDR3 is 16 amino acids long. Trimming cost V 6 bases and J 1 base, with 15 bases left between them. Per germline, CDR1 SGHTA and CDR2 FQGNSA. CDR3 sequence (DNA): TGTGCCAGCAGTCGCGTCGAAACAGAGAACACCGGGGAGCTGTTTTTT. It specifies CASSRVETENTGELFF.

This clonotype was counted many times. This sequence joins TRBV10-3 and TRBJ2-3; weak D call: TRBD1 (5 bases). Germline loops: CDR1 ENHRY, CDR2 SYGVKD. There are 15 residues in the CDR3. The ends were cut back, 0 bases at V and 5 bases at J, with 12 bases in the middle. The CDR3 spells CAISESTLQGDTQYF. CDR3 DNA: TGTGCCATCAGTGAGTCGACGCTCCAGGGAGATACGCAGTATTTT.

This clonotype was recorded at least ten times. The chain employs TRBV15 and TRBJ1-2, with D unresolved. V was shortened by 0 bases and J by 1 base, with 0 bases between the two germline ends. This CDR3 comprises 12 residues. CDR1 is LNHNV and CDR2 is YYDKDF in the germline V gene (reference sequence). For the CDR3, the DNA is TGTGCCACCAGCAGAGATAACTATGGCTACACCTTC. Its protein product is CATSRDNYGYTF.